This is a list of T cell receptor beta chains from one sample in a study of T cell repertoires in cytomegalovirus infection. For these TCRs, the target antigens are not known. MiXCR, applied by TCRdb to the reads, yields one record per CDR3 protein. The sample carries about 570,000 distinct CDR3 sequences, approximately 40% recorded once. This material consisted of cultured PBMCs, taken from culture after CMV antigen stimulation. Receptors originate from a human donor in good health (CMV status not recorded). Some clones in this sample may be carry-over from other donors' samples. Each CDR3 is given with its conserved first and last residue. Fields, in order: J gene, V gene, CDR3 protein.

J: TRBJ2-3; V: TRBV5-1; CDR3: CASSPRGGGEDTQYF
J: TRBJ2-3; V: TRBV6-8; CDR3: CASSYTIGLAGSTDTQYF
J: TRBJ1-5; V: TRBV19; CDR3: CASRFTARDINQPQHF
J: TRBJ2-7; V: TRBV19; CDR3: CASSTAGQGISYEQYF
J: TRBJ1-6; V: TRBV25-1; CDR3: CASSGGGASSYNSPLHF
J: TRBJ1-2; V: TRBV27; CDR3: CASRSGTLDNYGYTF
J: TRBJ2-3; V: TRBV7-6; CDR3: CASSSKTSGSTDTQYF
J: TRBJ2-7; V: TRBV7-9; CDR3: CASSPQQRTSGIYEQYF
J: TRBJ1-1; V: TRBV6-6; CDR3: CASSYSIIDTEAFF
J: TRBJ2-2; V: TRBV6-5; CDR3: CASSYSSLGPGELFF
J: TRBJ2-1; V: TRBV11-2; CDR3: CASSLVRDFGYNEQFF
J: TRBJ2-5; V: TRBV6-6; CDR3: CASSSAGVRETQYF
J: TRBJ1-5; V: TRBV12-3/TRBV12-4; CDR3: CASSLLVRGTGLGNQPQHF
J: TRBJ2-7; V: TRBV7-6; CDR3: CASSTRGGTNSYEQYF
J: TRBJ2-7; V: TRBV6-1; CDR3: CASSVYRGPYEQYF
J: TRBJ2-3; V: TRBV12-3/TRBV12-4; CDR3: CASSPRTSGTSDTQYF
J: TRBJ2-3; V: TRBV6-1; CDR3: CASSEGSGRATHTQYF
J: TRBJ1-5; V: TRBV5-8; CDR3: CASRLPSGPSQPQHF
J: TRBJ1-1; V: TRBV7-9; CDR3: CASSLATARTEAFF
J: TRBJ2-5; V: TRBV2; CDR3: CASKKLAGEETQYF
J: TRBJ2-3; V: TRBV27; CDR3: CASSLSRTSGVVDTQYF
J: TRBJ2-4; V: TRBV28; CDR3: CASSSAGVRTNIQYF
J: TRBJ2-7; V: TRBV18; CDR3: CASSPTGTQAYEQYF
J: TRBJ1-5; V: TRBV6-6; CDR3: CASSLNRAWGRNQPQHF
J: TRBJ2-1; V: TRBV18; CDR3: CASSPYTGYNEQFF